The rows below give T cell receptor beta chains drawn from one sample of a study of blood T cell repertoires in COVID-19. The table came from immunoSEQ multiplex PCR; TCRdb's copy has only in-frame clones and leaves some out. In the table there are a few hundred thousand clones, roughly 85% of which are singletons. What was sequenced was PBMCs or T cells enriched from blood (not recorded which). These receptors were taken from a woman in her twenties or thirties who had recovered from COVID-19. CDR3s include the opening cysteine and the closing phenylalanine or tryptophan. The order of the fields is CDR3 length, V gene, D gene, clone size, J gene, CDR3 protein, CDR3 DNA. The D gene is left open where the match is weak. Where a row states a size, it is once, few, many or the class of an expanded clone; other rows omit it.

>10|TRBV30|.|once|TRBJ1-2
CASKGEGYTF
TGTGCTTCCAAAGGGGAAGGCTACACCTTC
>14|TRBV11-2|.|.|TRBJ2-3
CASSPNPITDTQYF
TGTGCCAGCAGCCCCAACCCTATCACAGATACGCAGTATTTT
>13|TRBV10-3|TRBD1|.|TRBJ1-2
CAIRGQGADGYTF
TGTGCCATCAGGGGACAGGGGGCGGATGGCTACACCTTC
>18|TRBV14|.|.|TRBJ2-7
CASSPLRGRPDHYYEQYF
TGTGCCAGCAGCCCACTTAGAGGGCGGCCGGATCACTACTACGAGCAGTACTTC
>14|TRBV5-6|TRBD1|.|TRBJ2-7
CASSPRDRAYEQYF
TGTGCCAGCAGCCCCCGGGACAGAGCCTACGAGCAGTACTTC
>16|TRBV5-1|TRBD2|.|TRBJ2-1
CASSPGLAGVANEQFF
TGCGCCAGCAGCCCTGGACTAGCGGGGGTCGCCAATGAGCAGTTCTTC
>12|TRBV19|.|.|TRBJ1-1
CASSRTDTEAFF
TGTGCCAGTAGTAGGACAGACACTGAAGCTTTCTTT
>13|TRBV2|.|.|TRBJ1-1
CASRDSLNTEAFF
TGTGCCAGCAGGGACAGCCTGAACACTGAAGCTTTCTTT
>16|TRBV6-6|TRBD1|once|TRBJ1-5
CASSYGPRGPSQPQHF
TGTGCCAGCAGTTACGGGCCAAGGGGGCCCAGTCAGCCCCAGCATTTT
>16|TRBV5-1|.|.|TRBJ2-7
CASTDRRQKTFYEQYF
TGCGCCAGCACAGACCGAAGACAAAAAACCTTCTACGAGCAGTACTTC
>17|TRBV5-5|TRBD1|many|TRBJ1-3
CASSFGTGLSSGNTIYF
TGTGCCAGCAGCTTCGGGACAGGCTTAAGCTCTGGAAACACCATATATTTT
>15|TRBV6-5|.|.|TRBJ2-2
CASLSRDIGPGELFF
TGTGCCAGCCTAAGTCGGGACATCGGTCCCGGGGAGCTGTTTTTT
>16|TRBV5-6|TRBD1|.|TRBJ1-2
CASSPTSRDSAYGYTF
TGTGCCAGCAGCCCAACTAGCCGGGACAGTGCTTACGGCTACACCTTC
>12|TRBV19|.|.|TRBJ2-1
CASSTRGYEQFF
TGTGCCAGTAGTACCAGGGGCTATGAGCAGTTCTTC
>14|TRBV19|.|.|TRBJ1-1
CASSRVSTGGEAFF
TGTGCCAGTAGTAGGGTGTCCACAGGTGGAGAAGCTTTCTTT
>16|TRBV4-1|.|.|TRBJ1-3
CASSQVLSGSGNTIYF
TGCGCCAGCAGCCAAGTCCTCAGTGGCTCTGGAAACACCATATATTTT
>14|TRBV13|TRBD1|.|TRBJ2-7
CASSEGQGTYEQYF
TGTGCCAGCAGCGAGGGACAGGGTACCTACGAGCAGTACTTC
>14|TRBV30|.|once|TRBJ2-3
CAGGGGHSTDTQYF
TGTGCCGGAGGGGGGGGACACAGCACAGATACGCAGTATTTT
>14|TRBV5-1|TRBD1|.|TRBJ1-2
CASSLRDRGEGYTF
TGCGCCAGCAGCTTGAGGGACAGGGGTGAAGGCTACACCTTC
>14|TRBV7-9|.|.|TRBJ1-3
CASSLVHSSNTIYF
TGTGCCAGCAGCTTAGTACATTCCTCAAACACCATATATTTT
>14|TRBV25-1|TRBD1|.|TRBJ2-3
CASSERTGGDTQYF
TGTGCCAGCAGTGAAAGGACAGGGGGAGATACGCAGTATTTT
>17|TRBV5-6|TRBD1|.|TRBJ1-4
CASSLVNRGQGYEKLFF
TGTGCCAGCAGCTTAGTAAATAGGGGACAGGGATACGAAAAACTGTTTTTT
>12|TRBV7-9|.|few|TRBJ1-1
CASSLAGTEAFF
TGTGCCAGCAGCTTAGCCGGTACTGAAGCTTTCTTT
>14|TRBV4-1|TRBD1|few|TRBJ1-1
CASSQEDRGTEAFF
TGCGCCAGCAGCCAAGAGGACAGGGGCACTGAAGCTTTCTTT
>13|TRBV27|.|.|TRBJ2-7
CASRLQAAYEQYF
TGTGCCAGCAGATTGCAGGCTGCCTACGAGCAGTACTTC
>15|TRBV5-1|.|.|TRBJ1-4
CASSLALELGEKLFF
TGCGCCAGCAGCTTGGCCCTCGAACTAGGTGAAAAACTGTTTTTT
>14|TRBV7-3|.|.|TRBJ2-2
CASNPHGGTGELFF
TGTGCCAGCAACCCACATGGGGGGACCGGGGAGCTGTTTTTT
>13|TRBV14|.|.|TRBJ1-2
CASSQDLDNGYTF
TGTGCCAGCAGCCAAGACCTGGACAACGGCTACACCTTC
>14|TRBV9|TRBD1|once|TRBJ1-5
CASSPGGSNQPQHF
TGTGCCAGCAGCCCAGGGGGTAGCAATCAGCCCCAGCATTTT
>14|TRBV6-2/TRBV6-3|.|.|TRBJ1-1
CASSYFAGGTEAFF
TGTGCCAGCAGTTACTTTGCCGGGGGCACTGAAGCTTTCTTT
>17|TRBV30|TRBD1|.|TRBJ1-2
CACILGDRGISSYGYTF
TGTGCCTGTATCCTGGGGGACAGGGGAATCTCATCCTATGGCTACACCTTC
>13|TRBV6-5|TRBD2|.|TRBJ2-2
CASVAGGPGELFF
TGTGCCAGTGTAGCGGGGGGGCCCGGGGAGCTGTTTTTT
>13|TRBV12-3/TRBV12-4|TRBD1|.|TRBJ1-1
CASNRGLNTEAFF
TGTGCCAGCAACAGGGGGCTTAACACTGAAGCTTTCTTT
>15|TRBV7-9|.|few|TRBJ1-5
CASSLDGGAGQPQHF
TGTGCCAGCAGCTTAGATGGCGGGGCTGGACAGCCCCAGCATTTT
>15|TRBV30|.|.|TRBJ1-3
CAWGRHGETGNTIYF
TGTGCCTGGGGGCGCCATGGGGAGACTGGAAACACCATATATTTT